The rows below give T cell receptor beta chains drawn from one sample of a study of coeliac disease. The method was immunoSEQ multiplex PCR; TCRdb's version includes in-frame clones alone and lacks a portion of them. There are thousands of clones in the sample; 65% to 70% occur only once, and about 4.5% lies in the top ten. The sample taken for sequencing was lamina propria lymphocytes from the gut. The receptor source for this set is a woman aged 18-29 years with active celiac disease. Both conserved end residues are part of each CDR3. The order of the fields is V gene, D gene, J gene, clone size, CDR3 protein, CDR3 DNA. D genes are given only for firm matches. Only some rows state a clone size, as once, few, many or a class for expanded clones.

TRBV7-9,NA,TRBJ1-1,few,CASSLGPPWYSNTEAFF,TGTGCCAGCAGCCTGGGCCCCCCGTGGTACTCGAACACTGAAGCTTTCTTT
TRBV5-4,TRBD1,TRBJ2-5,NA,CASSLIQGNQETQYF,TGTGCCAGCAGCCTAATACAGGGGAACCAAGAGACCCAGTACTTC
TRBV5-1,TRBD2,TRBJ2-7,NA,CASSSTSGRNEQYF,TGCGCCAGCAGCTCGACTAGCGGGAGAAACGAGCAGTACTTC
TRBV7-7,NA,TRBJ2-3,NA,CASSQGGADTQYF,TGTGCCAGCAGCCAGGGAGGCGCAGATACGCAGTATTTT
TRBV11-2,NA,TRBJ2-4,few,CASSTPGLDWRYF,TGTGCCAGCAGCACACCGGGACTCGACTGGCGGTACTTC
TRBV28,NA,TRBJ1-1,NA,CASQTPGGGYTEAFF,TGTGCCAGCCAGACCCCCGGGGGGGGTTACACTGAAGCTTTCTTT
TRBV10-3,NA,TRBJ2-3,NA,CAISESEGTDTQYF,TGTGCCATCAGTGAGTCGGAGGGAACAGATACGCAGTATTTT
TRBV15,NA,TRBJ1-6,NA,CATSRDLEHSPLHF,TGTGCCACCAGCAGAGATCTAGAGCATTCACCCCTCCACTTT
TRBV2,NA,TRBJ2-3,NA,CASSDTLYSDTQYF,TGTGCCAGCAGTGACACCCTGTACTCAGATACGCAGTATTTT
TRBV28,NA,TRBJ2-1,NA,CASPQRYNLGSAGGTHEQFF,TGTGCCAGCCCTCAGCGCTACAATCTCGGGTCAGCGGGTGGGACCCATGAGCAGTTCTTC
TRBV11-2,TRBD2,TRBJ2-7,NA,CASSRTAGGNYEQYF,TGTGCCAGCAGCCGGACAGCGGGAGGAAACTACGAGCAGTACTTC
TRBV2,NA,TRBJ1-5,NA,CASSEGVRGGQPQHF,TGTGCCAGCAGTGAAGGAGTCCGGGGGGGTCAGCCCCAGCATTTT
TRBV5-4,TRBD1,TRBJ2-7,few,CASSLAGTGSYEQYF,TGTGCCAGCAGCTTGGCCGGGACAGGTTCCTACGAGCAGTACTTC
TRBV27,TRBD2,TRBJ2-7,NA,CASRLNPFAGGPHEQYF,TGTGCCAGCAGACTCAACCCCTTCGCGGGAGGGCCCCACGAGCAGTACTTC
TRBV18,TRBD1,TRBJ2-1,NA,CASSPLSGQGAINEQFF,TGTGCCAGCTCACCACTGTCAGGACAGGGGGCTATCAATGAGCAGTTCTTC
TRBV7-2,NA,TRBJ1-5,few,CASSSGINQPQHF,TGTGCCAGCAGCTCCGGGATAAATCAGCCCCAGCATTTT
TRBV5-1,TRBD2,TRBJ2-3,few,CASSLGLAGRTDTQYF,TGCGCCAGCAGCTTGGGACTAGCGGGGCGCACAGATACGCAGTATTTT
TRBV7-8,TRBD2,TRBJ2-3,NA,CASSLSGTPPHTQYF,TGTGCCAGCAGCCTTAGCGGGACCCCGCCCCATACGCAGTATTTT
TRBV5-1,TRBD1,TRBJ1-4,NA,CASRRDSLSTNEKLFF,TGCGCCAGCAGACGGGACAGCTTATCAACTAATGAAAAACTGTTTTTT
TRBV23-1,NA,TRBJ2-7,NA,CASSQSIQGYRHEQYF,TGCGCCAGCAGTCAATCTATTCAGGGGTACCGCCACGAGCAGTACTTC
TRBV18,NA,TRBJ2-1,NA,CASSPVSGNEQFF,TGTGCCAGCTCACCAGTCTCGGGGAATGAGCAGTTCTTC
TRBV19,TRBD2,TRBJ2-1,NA,CASSSGLAGVGRNEQFF,TGTGCCAGTAGTTCGGGACTAGCGGGAGTGGGTCGGAATGAGCAGTTCTTC
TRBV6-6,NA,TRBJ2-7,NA,CASSYADRLLYEQYF,TGTGCCAGCAGTTACGCCGACAGGTTACTTTACGAGCAGTACTTC
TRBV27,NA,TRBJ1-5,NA,CASSLSFSQPQHF,TGTGCCAGCAGTTTATCGTTCAGTCAGCCCCAGCATTTT
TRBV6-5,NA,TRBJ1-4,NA,CASSTYSSTNEKLFF,TGTGCCAGCAGTACCTACTCATCAACTAATGAAAAACTGTTTTTT
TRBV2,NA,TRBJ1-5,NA,CASSGQIGAGGNQPQHF,TGTGCCAGCAGTGGCCAGATCGGGGCAGGGGGCAATCAGCCCCAGCATTTT
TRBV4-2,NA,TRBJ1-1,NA,CASSQEIGDYTEAFF,TGTGCCAGCAGCCAGGAGATAGGGGATTACACTGAAGCTTTCTTT
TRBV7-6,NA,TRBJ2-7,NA,CASSLGGEPYEQYF,TGTGCCAGCAGCTTAGGCGGGGAACCCTACGAGCAGTACTTC
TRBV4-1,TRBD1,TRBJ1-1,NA,CASSPSPRAGGNTEAFF,TGCGCCAGCAGCCCCTCCCCAAGGGCAGGGGGGAACACTGAAGCTTTCTTT
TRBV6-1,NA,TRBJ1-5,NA,CASSTISYGNQPQHF,TGTGCCAGCAGTACTATTTCCTACGGCAATCAGCCCCAGCATTTT
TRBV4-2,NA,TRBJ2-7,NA,CASSQGTTASVAYEQYF,TGTGCCAGCAGCCAAGGGACTACTGCCAGTGTAGCCTACGAGCAGTACTTC
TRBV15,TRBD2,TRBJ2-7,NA,CATRGRGGYEQYF,TGTGCCACCCGAGGACGGGGAGGGTACGAGCAGTACTTC
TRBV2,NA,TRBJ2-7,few,CASRRVPRDEQYF,TGTGCCAGCAGGAGGGTCCCAAGGGACGAGCAGTACTTC
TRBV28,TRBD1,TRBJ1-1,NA,CASTPGTGETEAFF,TGTGCCAGCACCCCTGGGACAGGTGAAACTGAAGCTTTCTTT
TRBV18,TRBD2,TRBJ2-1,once,CASSHWREGEHEQFF,TGTGCCAGCTCACATTGGCGGGAGGGCGAACATGAGCAGTTCTTC
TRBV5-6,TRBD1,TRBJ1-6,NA,CASSMIGFGTGASPLHF,TGTGCCAGCAGCATGATAGGTTTCGGGACAGGGGCTTCACCCCTCCACTTT
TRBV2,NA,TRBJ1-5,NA,CASRQTNQPQHF,TGTGCCAGCCGACAGACAAATCAGCCCCAGCATTTT
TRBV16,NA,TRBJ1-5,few,CASSPSTVSQPQHF,TGTGCCAGCAGCCCCTCGACAGTTTCTCAGCCCCAGCATTTT
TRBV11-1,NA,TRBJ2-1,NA,CASSFGTSSYNEQFF,TGTGCCAGCAGCTTTGGTACGAGCTCCTACAATGAGCAGTTCTTC
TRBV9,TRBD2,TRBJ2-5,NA,CASSVERGLAGQETQYF,TGTGCCAGCAGCGTAGAAAGAGGACTAGCGGGACAAGAGACCCAGTACTTC
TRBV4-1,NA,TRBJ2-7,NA,CASSQDGQGLREQYF,TGCGCCAGCAGCCAAGATGGTCAGGGCCTAAGGGAGCAGTACTTC
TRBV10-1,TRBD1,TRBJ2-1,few,CASGETGTGGYNEQFF,TGCGCCAGCGGAGAAACCGGGACAGGGGGGTACAATGAGCAGTTCTTC